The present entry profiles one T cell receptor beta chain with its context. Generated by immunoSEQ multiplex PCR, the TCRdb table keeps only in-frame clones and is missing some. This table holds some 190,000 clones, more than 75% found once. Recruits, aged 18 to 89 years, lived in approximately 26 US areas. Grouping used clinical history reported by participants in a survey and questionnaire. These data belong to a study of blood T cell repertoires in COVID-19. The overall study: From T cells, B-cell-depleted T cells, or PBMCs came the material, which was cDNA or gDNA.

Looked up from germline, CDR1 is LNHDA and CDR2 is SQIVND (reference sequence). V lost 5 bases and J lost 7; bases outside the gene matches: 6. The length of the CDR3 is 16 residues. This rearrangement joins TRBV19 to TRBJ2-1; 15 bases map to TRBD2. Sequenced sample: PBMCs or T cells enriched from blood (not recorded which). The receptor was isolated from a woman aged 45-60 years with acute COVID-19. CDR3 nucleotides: TGTGCCAGTAGTGCCGGACTAGCGGGGGGGTGGAATGAGCAGTTCTTC. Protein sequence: CASSAGLAGGWNEQFF.